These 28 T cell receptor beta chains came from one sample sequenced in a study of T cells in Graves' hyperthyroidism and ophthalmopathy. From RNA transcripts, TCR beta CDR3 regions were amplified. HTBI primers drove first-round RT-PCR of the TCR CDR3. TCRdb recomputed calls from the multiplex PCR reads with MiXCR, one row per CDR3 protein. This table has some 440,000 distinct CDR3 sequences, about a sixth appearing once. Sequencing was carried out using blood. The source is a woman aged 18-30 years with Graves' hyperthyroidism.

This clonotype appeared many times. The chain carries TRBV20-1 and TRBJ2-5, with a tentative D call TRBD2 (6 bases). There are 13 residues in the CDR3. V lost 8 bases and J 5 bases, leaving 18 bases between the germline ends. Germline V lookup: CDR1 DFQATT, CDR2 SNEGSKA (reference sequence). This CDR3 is CSSYSSVGETQYF. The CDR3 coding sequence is TGCAGTTCTTATTCTAGCGTCGGGGAGACCCAGTACTTC.

The CDR3, as DNA: TGTGCCAGCAGCCAAGGGGGGGAGGGACTACGGAACGGCTACACCTTC. This encodes CASSQGGEGLRNGYTF. The genes are TRBV3-1 and TRBJ1-2; D may be TRBD1 (5 bases). CDR1 LGHDT and CDR2 YNNKEL come from the germline V gene (reference sequence). The CDR3 consists of 16 residues. Trimming cost V 1 base and J 8 bases, with 20 bases left between them.

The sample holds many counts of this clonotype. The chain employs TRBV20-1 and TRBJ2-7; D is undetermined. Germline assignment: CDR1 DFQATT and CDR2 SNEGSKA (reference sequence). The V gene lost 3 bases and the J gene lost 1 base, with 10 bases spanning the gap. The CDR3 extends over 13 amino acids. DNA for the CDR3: TGCAGTGCTAGGGCGGTCAGTTCCTACGAGCAGTACTTC. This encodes CSARAVSSYEQYF.

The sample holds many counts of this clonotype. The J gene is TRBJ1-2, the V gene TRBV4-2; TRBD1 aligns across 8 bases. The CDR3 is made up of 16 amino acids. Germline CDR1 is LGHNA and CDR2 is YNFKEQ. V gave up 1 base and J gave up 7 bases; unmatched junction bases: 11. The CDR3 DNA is TGTGCCAGCAGCCAAGGTCCCCTCGACAGGGGCTTTGGCTACACCTTC. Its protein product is CASSQGPLDRGFGYTF.

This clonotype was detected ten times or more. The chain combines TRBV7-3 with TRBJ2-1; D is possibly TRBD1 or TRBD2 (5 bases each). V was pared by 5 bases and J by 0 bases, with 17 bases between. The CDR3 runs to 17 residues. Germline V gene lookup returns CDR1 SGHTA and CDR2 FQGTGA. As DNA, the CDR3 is TGTGCCAGCAGCCAGCCCGGGGCCCCAAGCTCCTACAATGAGCAGTTCTTC. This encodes CASSQPGAPSSYNEQFF.

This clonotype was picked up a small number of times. In DNA, the CDR3 is TGTGCCAGCACACCCCACCCTTCCAGCGGGGGGGCCTGGAGCTCCTACGAGCAGTACTTC. This gives the protein CASTPHPSSGGAWSSYEQYF. The rearrangement joins TRBV28 to TRBJ2-7; 10 nucleotides match TRBD2. V gave up 7 bases and J gave up 0 bases; unmatched junction bases: 21. CDR1 and CDR2 from the germline V gene are MDHEN and SYDVKM. The CDR3 contains 20 residues.

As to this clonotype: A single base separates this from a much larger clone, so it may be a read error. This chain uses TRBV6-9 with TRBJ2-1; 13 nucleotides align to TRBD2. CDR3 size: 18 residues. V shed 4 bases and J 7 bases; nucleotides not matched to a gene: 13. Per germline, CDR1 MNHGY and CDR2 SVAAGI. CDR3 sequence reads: CASSSRTSGGPLENEQFF. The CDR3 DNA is TGTGCCAGCAGTTCTCGGACTAGCGGGGGCCCTCTCGAGAATGAGCAGTTCTTC.

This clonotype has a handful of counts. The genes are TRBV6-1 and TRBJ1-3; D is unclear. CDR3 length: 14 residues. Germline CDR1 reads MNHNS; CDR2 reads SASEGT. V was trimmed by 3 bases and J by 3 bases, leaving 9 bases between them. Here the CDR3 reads CASSDWPNGNTIYF. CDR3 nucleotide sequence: TGTGCCAGCAGTGATTGGCCGAATGGAAACACCATATATTTT.

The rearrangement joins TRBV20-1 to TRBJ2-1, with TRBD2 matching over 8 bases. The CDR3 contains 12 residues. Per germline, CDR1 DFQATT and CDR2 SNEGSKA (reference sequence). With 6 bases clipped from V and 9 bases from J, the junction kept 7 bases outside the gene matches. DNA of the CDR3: TGCAGTGCGACGGGAGGGTCGCCTGAGCAGTTCTTC. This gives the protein CSATGGSPEQFF.

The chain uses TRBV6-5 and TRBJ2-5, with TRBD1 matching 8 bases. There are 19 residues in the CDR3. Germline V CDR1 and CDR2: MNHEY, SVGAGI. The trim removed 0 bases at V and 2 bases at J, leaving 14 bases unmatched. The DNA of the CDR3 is TGTGCCAGCAGTTACTCGCTCGGGAGACAGGGGATGTTTCAAGAGACCCAGTACTTC. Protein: CASSYSLGRQGMFQETQYF.

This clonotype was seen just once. CDR3 in amino acids: CASRIGWGNTEAFF. The CDR3 coding sequence is TGTGCCAGTAGGATTGGGTGGGGGAACACTGAAGCTTTCTTT. The chain joins TRBV19 to TRBJ1-1; D is unresolved. Trimming took 6 bases from V and 1 from J, leaving 12 bases between them. This CDR3 is built from 14 residues. Germline CDR1 LNHDA, CDR2 SQIVND (reference sequence).

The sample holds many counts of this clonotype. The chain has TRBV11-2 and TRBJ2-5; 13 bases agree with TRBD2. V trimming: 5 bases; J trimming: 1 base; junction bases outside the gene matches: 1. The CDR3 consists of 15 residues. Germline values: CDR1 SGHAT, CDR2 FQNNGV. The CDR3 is CASSRLAGGQETQYF. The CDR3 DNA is TGTGCCAGCAGCCGACTAGCGGGGGGCCAAGAGACCCAGTACTTC.

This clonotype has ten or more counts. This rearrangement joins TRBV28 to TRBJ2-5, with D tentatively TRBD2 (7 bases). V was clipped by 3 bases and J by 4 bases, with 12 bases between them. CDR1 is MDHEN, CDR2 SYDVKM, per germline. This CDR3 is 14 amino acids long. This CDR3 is CASSFRGAGETQYF. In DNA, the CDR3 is TGTGCCAGCAGTTTTCGGGGGGCAGGAGAGACCCAGTACTTC. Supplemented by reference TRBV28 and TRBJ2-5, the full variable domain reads DVKVTQSSRYLVKRTGEKVFLECVQDMDHENMFWYRQDPGLGLRLIYFSYDVKMKEKGDIPEGYSVSREKKERFSLILESASTNQTSMYLCASSFRGAGETQYFGPGTRLLVL.

CDR3 protein: CASSPGTSGRTEQYF. The DNA for the CDR3 is TGTGCCAGCAGCCCCGGGACTAGCGGGAGAACCGAGCAGTACTTC. The gene calls are TRBV7-9 and TRBJ2-7, with 14 nucleotides matching TRBD2. Germline CDR1 SEHNR, CDR2 FQNEAQ (reference sequence). The CDR3 spans 15 residues. Trimming cost V 5 bases and J 6 bases; bases outside gene matches: 6.

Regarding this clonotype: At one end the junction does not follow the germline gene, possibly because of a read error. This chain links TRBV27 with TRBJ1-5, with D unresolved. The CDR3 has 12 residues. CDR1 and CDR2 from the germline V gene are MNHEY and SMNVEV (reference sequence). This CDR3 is CASGFSNQPQHF. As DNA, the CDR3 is TGTGCCAGCGGTTTTAGCAATCAGCCCCAGCATTTT.

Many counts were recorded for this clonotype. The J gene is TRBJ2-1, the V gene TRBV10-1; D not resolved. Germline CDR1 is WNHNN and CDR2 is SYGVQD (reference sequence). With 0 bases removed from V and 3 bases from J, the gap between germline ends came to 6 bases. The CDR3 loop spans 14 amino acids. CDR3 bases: TGCGCCAGCAGTGAGTCGACTCTCTACAATGAGCAGTTCTTC. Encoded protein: CASSESTLYNEQFF.

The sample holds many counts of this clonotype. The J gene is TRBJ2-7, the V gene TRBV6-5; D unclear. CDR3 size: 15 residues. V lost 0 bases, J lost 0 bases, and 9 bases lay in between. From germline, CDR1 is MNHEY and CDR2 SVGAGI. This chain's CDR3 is CASSYSALSSYEQYF. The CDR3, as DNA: TGTGCCAGCAGTTACTCCGCGCTTAGCTCCTACGAGCAGTACTTC.

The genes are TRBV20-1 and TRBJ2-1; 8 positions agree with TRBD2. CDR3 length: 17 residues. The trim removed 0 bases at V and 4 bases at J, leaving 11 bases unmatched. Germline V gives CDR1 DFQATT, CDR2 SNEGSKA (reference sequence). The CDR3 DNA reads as TGCAGTGCTAGAGACCCTGAGAGTAGCGGGATGTACAATGAGCAGTTCTTC. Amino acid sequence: CSARDPESSGMYNEQFF.

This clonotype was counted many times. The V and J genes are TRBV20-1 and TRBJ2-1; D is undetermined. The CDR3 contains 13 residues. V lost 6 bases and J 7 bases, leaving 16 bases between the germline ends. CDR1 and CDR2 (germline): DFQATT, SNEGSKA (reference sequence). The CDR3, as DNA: TGCAGTGCAAGCCCTCCAAGCCGGAATGAGCAGTTCTTC. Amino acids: CSASPPSRNEQFF.

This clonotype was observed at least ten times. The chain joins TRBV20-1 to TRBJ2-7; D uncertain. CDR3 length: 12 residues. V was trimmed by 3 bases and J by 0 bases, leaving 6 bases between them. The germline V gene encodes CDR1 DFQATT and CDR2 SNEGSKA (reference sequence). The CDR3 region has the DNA TGCAGTGCTAGTATCAACTCCTACGAGCAGTACTTC. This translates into CSASINSYEQYF.

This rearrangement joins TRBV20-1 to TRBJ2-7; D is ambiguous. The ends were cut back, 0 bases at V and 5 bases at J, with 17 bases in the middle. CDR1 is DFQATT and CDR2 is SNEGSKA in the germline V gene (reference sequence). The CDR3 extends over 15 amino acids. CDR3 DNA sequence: TGCAGTGCTAGAGATCTCGGACGAGGTTCCCACGAGCAGTACTTC. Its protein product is CSARDLGRGSHEQYF.

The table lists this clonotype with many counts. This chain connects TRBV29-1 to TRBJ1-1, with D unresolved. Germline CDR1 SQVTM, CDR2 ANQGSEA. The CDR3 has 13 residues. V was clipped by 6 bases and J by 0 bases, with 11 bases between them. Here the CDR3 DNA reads TGCAGCGTCGAGGGAGGGATGAACACTGAAGCTTTCTTT. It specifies CSVEGGMNTEAFF.

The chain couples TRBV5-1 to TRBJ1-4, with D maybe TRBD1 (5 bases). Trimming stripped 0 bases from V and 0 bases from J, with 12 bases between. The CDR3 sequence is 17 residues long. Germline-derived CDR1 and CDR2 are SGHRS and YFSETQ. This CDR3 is CASSLDRWGSTNEKLFF. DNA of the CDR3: TGCGCCAGCAGCTTGGACAGGTGGGGCTCAACTAATGAAAAACTGTTTTTT.

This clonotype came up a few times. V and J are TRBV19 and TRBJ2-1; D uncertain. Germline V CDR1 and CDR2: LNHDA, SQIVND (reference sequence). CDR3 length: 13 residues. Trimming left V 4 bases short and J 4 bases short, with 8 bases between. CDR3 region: CASSTTLYNEQFF. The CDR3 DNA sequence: TGTGCCAGTAGTACGACGCTTTACAATGAGCAGTTCTTC.

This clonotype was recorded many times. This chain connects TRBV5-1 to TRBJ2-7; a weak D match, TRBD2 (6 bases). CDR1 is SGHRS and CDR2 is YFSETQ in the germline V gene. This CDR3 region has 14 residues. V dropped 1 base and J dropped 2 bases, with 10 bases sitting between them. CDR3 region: CASSLTSRAYEQYF. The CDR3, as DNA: TGCGCCAGCAGCTTGACTAGCCGCGCCTACGAGCAGTACTTC.

DNA for the CDR3: TGTGCCAGCAGCTTGGGGACAGTATGGAGCACTGAAGCTTTCTTT. The encoded protein is CASSLGTVWSTEAFF. The chain is built from TRBV7-2 and TRBJ1-1; 7 nucleotides agree with TRBD1. This CDR3 is 15 amino acids long. CDR1 is SGHTA and CDR2 is FQGNSA in the germline V gene. With V trimmed by 3 bases and J by 4 bases, 8 bases remained unmatched.

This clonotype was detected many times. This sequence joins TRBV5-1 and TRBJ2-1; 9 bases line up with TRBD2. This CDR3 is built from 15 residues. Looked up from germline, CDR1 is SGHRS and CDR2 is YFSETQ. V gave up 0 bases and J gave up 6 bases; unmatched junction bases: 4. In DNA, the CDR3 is TGCGCCAGCAGCTTGGGACTAGCGGCCGGCAATGAGCAGTTCTTC. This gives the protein CASSLGLAAGNEQFF.

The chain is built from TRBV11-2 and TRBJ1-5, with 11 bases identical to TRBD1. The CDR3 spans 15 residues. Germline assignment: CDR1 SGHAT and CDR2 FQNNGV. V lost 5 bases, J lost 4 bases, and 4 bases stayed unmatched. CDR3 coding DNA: TGTGCCAGCAGCCGGACAGGGGGCGCGAATCAGCCCCAGCATTTT. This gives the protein CASSRTGGANQPQHF.